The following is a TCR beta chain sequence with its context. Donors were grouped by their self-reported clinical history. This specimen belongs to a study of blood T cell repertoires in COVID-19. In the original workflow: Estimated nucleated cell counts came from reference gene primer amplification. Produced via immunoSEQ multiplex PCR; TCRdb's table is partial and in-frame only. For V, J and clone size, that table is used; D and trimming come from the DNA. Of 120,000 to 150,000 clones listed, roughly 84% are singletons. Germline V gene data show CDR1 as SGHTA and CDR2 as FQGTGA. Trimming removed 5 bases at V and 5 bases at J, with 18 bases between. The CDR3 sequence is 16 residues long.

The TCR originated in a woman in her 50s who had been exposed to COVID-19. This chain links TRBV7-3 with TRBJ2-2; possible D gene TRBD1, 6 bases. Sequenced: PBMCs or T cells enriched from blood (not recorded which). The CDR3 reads CASSPTGTFGTGELFF. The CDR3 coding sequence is TGTGCCAGCAGCCCAACCGGGACATTCGGGACCGGGGAGCTGTTTTTT.